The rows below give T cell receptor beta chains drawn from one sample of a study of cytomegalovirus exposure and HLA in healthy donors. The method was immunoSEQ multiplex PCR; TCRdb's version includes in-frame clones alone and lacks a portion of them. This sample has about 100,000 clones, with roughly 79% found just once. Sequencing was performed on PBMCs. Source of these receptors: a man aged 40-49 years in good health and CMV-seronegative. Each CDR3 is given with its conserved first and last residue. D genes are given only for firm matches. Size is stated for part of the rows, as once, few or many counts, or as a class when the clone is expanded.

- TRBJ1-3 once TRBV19 CGAGRTIGNTIYF TGTGGGGCGGGACGGACCATCGGAAACACCATATATTTT
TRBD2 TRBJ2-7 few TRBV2 CASSESLAGGSYEQYF TGTGCCAGCAGTGAGTCCCTAGCGGGGGGCTCCTACGAGCAGTACTTC
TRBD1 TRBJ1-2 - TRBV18 CASSPGQGMGGYTF TGTGCCAGCTCACCGGGACAGGGGATGGGCGGCTACACCTTC
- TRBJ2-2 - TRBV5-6 CASIGQIFTGELFF TGTGCCAGCATCGGACAGATATTCACCGGGGAGCTGTTTTTT
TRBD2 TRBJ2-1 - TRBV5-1 CASSLLAGAYNEQFF TGCGCCAGCAGCTTATTAGCGGGGGCCTACAATGAGCAGTTCTTC
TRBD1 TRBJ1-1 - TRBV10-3 CASQGMSGTEAFF TGTGCCTCACAGGGGATGTCAGGCACTGAAGCTTTCTTT
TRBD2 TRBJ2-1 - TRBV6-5 CASSYGPSGGVNEQFF TGTGCCAGCAGTTACGGCCCTAGCGGGGGAGTCAATGAGCAGTTCTTC
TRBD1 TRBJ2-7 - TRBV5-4 CASSRGDRAREQYF TGTGCCAGCAGCCGGGGGGACAGGGCACGGGAGCAGTACTTC
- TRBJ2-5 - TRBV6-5 CAGSPPGARGTQYF TGTGCCGGCAGTCCTCCAGGGGCCCGGGGGACCCAGTACTTC
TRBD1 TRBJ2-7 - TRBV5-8 CASSWGTGRMGLYEQYF TGTGCCAGCAGCTGGGGGACAGGGCGGATGGGGCTATACGAGCAGTACTTC
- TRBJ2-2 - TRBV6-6 CASSGQGSTGELFF TGTGCCAGCAGTGGGCAGGGGAGCACCGGGGAGCTGTTTTTT
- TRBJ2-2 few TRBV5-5 CACGVDTGELFF TGTGCCTGCGGGGTGGACACCGGGGAGCTGTTTTTT
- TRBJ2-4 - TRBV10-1 CASSDYYKNIQYF TGCGCCAGCAGCGACTATTACAAAAACATTCAGTACTTC
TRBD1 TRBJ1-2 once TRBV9 CASSVVGQGHGYTF TGTGCCAGCAGCGTAGTGGGACAGGGGCATGGCTACACCTTC
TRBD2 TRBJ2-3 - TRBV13 CASSLWLAGGDRTDTQYF TGTGCCAGCAGCTTGTGGCTAGCGGGGGGCGACCGCACAGATACGCAGTATTTT
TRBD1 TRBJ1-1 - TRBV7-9 CASSAGQGNTEAFF TGTGCCAGCAGCGCCGGACAGGGTAACACTGAAGCTTTCTTT
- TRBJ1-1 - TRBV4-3 CASSQGGFMNTEAFF TGCGCCAGCAGCCAGGGGGGTTTCATGAACACTGAAGCTTTCTTT
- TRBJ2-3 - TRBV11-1 CASSLVQYTQYF TGTGCCAGCAGCTTAGTTCAATATACGCAGTATTTT
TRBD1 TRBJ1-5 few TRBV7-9 CASSFQGDSNQPQHF TGTGCCAGCAGCTTCCAGGGGGACAGTAATCAGCCCCAGCATTTT
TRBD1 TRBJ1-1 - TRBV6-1 CASSEVIRQGPFTEAFF TGTGCCAGCAGTGAAGTCATAAGACAGGGGCCTTTCACTGAAGCTTTCTTT
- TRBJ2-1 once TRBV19 CASRVGGSSYNEQFF TGTGCCAGTAGGGTAGGGGGAAGCTCCTACAATGAGCAGTTCTTC
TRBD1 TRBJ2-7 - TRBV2 CASNKDRGEQYF TGTGCCAGCAACAAGGACAGGGGCGAGCAGTACTTC